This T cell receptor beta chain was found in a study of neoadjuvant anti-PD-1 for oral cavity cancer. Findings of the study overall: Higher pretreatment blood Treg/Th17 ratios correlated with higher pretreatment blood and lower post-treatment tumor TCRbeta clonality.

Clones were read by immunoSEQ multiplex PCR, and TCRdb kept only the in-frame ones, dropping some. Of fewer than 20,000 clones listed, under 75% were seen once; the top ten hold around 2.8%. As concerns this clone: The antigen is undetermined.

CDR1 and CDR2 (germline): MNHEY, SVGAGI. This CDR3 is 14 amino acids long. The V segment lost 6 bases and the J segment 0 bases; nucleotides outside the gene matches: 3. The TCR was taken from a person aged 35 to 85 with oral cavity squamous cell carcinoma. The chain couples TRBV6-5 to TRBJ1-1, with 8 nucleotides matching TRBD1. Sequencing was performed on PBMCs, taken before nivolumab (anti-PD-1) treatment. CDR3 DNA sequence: TGTGCCAGCAGGGACAGGGACATGAACACTGAAGCTTTCTTT. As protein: CASRDRDMNTEAFF.